A single sample gave rise to the 27 T cell receptor beta chains below, sequenced in a study of blood T cell repertoires in COVID-19. Sequenced by immunoSEQ multiplex PCR; TCRdb stores in-frame clones only, minus some. In the table there are roughly 330,000 clones, approximately 87% of which are singletons. Sequenced: PBMCs or T cells enriched from blood (not recorded which). The receptors were gathered from a woman in her 30s who had recovered from COVID-19.

J is TRBJ1-2 and V is TRBV12-3 or TRBV12-4; 10 bases are a match to TRBD1. V lost 7 bases and J lost 5; bases outside the gene matches: 4. This CDR3 has 13 amino acids. CDR3 protein: CASTTGGGYGYTF. CDR3 nucleotide sequence: TGTGCCAGCACGACAGGGGGCGGGTATGGCTACACCTTC.

The chain combines TRBV4-1 with TRBJ1-1, with TRBD1 matching over 8 bases. Germline CDR1 MGHRA, CDR2 YSYEKL. V lost 1 base and J lost 7; bases outside the gene matches: 5. The CDR3 extends over 14 amino acids. The CDR3 nucleotides are TGCGCCAGCAGCCAAGTCGGCAGGGGGCTTGAAGCTTTCTTT. Translating gives CASSQVGRGLEAFF.

V is TRBV6-2 or TRBV6-3 and J is TRBJ1-2, with a weak D call TRBD1 (6 bases). The CDR3 has 13 residues. From germline, CDR1 is MNHEY and CDR2 SVGEGT. Trimming cost V 2 bases and J 5 bases, with 9 bases left between them. CDR3 bases: TGTGCCAGCAGTTACGCAGGGGAGTATGGCTACACCTTC. Translating it yields CASSYAGEYGYTF.

The V and J genes are TRBV5-1 and TRBJ2-1, with D possibly matching TRBD2 (6 bases). Germline V gene lookup returns CDR1 SGHRS and CDR2 YFSETQ. V lost 3 bases, J lost 0 bases, and 13 bases lay in between. The CDR3 has 16 residues. Here the CDR3 DNA reads TGCGCCAGCAGCTCCCGGAGGGAGAGCTCCTACAATGAGCAGTTCTTC. Amino acid sequence: CASSSRRESSYNEQFF.

The chain carries TRBV7-9 and TRBJ1-3; perhaps TRBD1 as D (5 bases). Trimming left V 6 bases short and J 0 bases short, with 12 bases between. Germline CDR1 is SEHNR and CDR2 is FQNEAQ (reference sequence). There are 15 residues in the CDR3. CDR3 DNA sequence: TGTGCCAGCAGGCACCAGGGATACTCTGGAAACACCATATATTTT. Translation gives CASRHQGYSGNTIYF.

This clone came up a few times. V gene TRBV7-9 combines with J gene TRBJ2-2; D not certain. Per the germline V gene, CDR1 is SEHNR and CDR2 is FQNEAQ (reference sequence). Trimming took off 6 bases at V and 4 bases at J, with 15 bases between the two ends. This CDR3 spans 15 amino acids. The CDR3 here is CASSSWLVLTGELFF. The CDR3 DNA reads TGTGCCAGCAGTTCTTGGCTGGTTCTCACCGGGGAGCTGTTTTTT. The variable domain in full, completed from reference TRBV7-9 and TRBJ2-2, reads DTGVSQNPRHKITKRGQNVTFRCDPISEHNRLYWYRQTLGQGPEFLTYFQNEAQLEKSRLLSDRFSAERPKGSFSTLEIQRTEQGDSAMYLCASSSWLVLTGELFFGEGSRLTVL.

Comments on this clone: This same CDR3 is encoded by further DNA sequences in the sample. The gene calls are TRBV29-1 and TRBJ1-1; a possible D gene is TRBD1 (5 bases). Trimming took off 6 bases at V and 0 bases at J, with 11 bases between the two ends. Looked up from germline, CDR1 is SQVTM and CDR2 is ANQGSEA. CDR3 length equals 13 residues. The CDR3 reads CSVERQLNTEAFF. CDR3 in DNA: TGCAGCGTGGAAAGACAGCTGAACACTGAAGCTTTCTTT.

V gene TRBV19 combines with J gene TRBJ1-5; D gene uncertain. CDR3 length: 13 residues. CDR1 and CDR2 (germline): LNHDA, SQIVND (reference sequence). V was shortened by 7 bases and J by 6 bases, with 13 bases between the two germline ends. CDR3 nucleotides: TGTGCCAGTACCCCCCCGCCGGGTCAGCCCCAGCATTTT. Residues: CASTPPPGQPQHF. Together with reference TRBV19 and TRBJ1-5, the CDR3 gives the full variable domain: DGGITQSPKYLFRKEGQNVTLSCEQNLNHDAMYWYRQDPGQGLRLIYYSQIVNDFQKGDIAEGYSVSREKKESFPLTVTSAQKNPTAFYLCASTPPPGQPQHFGDGTRLSIL.

This chain joins TRBV5-1 and TRBJ2-5; a possible D gene is TRBD1 (6 bases). Germline assignment: CDR1 SGHRS and CDR2 YFSETQ. CDR3 length: 14 amino acids. V was cut by 1 base and J by 3 bases, with 10 bases left in between. The CDR3 here is CASSLTGLEETQYF. In nucleotides, the CDR3 is TGCGCCAGCAGCTTGACAGGGCTGGAAGAGACCCAGTACTTC. Combining the CDR3 with reference TRBV5-1 and TRBJ2-5 gives the whole variable domain KAGVTQTPRYLIKTRGQQVTLSCSPISGHRSVSWYQQTPGQGLQFLFEYFSETQRNKGNFPGRFSGRQFSNSRSEMNVSTLELGDSALYLCASSLTGLEETQYFGPGTRLLVL.

The chain has TRBV7-9 and TRBJ1-5; D gene uncertain. The CDR3 contains 13 residues. Looked up from germline, CDR1 is SEHNR and CDR2 is FQNEAQ (reference sequence). Deletions cut 6 bases from V and 6 bases from J, with 12 bases between. CDR3 bases: TGTGCCAGCAGTTACGAGAGTAGTCAGCCCCAGCATTTT. It specifies CASSYESSQPQHF.

V is TRBV5-1 and J is TRBJ1-3; D possibly corresponds to TRBD1 (5 bases). CDR1 and CDR2 from the germline V gene are SGHRS and YFSETQ. The V gene lost 1 base and the J gene lost 0 bases, with 11 bases spanning the gap. The CDR3 has 16 residues. The CDR3 here is CASSLRQILSGNTIYF. For the CDR3, the DNA is TGCGCCAGCAGCTTGAGACAGATACTCTCTGGAAACACCATATATTTT.

This chain links TRBV2 with TRBJ1-5; weak D call: TRBD1 (6 bases). V was shortened by 0 bases and J by 9 bases, with 9 bases between the two germline ends. Per germline, CDR1 SNHLY and CDR2 FYNNEI. This CDR3 is built from 13 residues. In DNA form, the CDR3 reads TGTGCCAGCAGTGAAGCTAGGGGGATGCCCCAGCATTTT. Its protein product is CASSEARGMPQHF. The variable domain in full, with the rest retrieved from reference TRBV2 and TRBJ1-5, is EPEVTQTPSHQVTQMGQEVILRCVPISNHLYFYWYRQILGQKVEFLVSFYNNEISEKSEIFDDQFSVERPDGSNFTLKIRSTKLEDSAMYFCASSEARGMPQHFGDGTRLSIL.

The rearrangement links TRBV2 to TRBJ2-7; 12 bases are a match to TRBD1. Germline V gives CDR1 SNHLY, CDR2 FYNNEI. V lost 2 bases to trimming and J lost 7 bases; unmatched junction nucleotides: 9. This CDR3 spans 16 amino acids. In nucleotides, the CDR3 is TGTGCCAGCAGTGAAATTGTAGGGACAGGGGGCTGGGAGCAGTACTTC. Residues: CASSEIVGTGGWEQYF.

The chain carries TRBV10-3 and TRBJ2-3; D is possibly TRBD2 (6 bases). The CDR3 extends over 17 amino acids. The V gene's germline CDR1 is ENHRY and CDR2 SYGVKD. V was trimmed by 9 bases and J by 0 bases, leaving 22 bases between them. The CDR3 protein is CAMGGSPPQSSTDTQYF. As DNA, the CDR3 is TGTGCCATGGGAGGCAGCCCCCCCCAATCTAGCACAGATACGCAGTATTTT.

The chain has TRBV4-2 and TRBJ2-7, with a tentative D call TRBD2 (5 bases). Germline CDR1 LGHNA, CDR2 YNFKEQ. The V end lost 0 bases, the J end lost 7 bases, and 13 bases lay between the germline ends. The CDR3 covers 14 residues. CDR3 sequence reads: CASSQETGVWEQYF. CDR3 nucleotide sequence: TGTGCCAGCAGCCAAGAGACCGGGGTTTGGGAGCAGTACTTC.

The chain is built from TRBV9 and TRBJ2-1, with 11 bases fitting TRBD2. The V gene's germline CDR1 is SGDLS and CDR2 YYNGEE. The CDR3 loop spans 17 amino acids. Unmatched junction bases numbered 9, after V lost 4 bases and J lost 3 bases. The CDR3: CASSTTSGGQVYNEQFF. DNA for the CDR3: TGTGCCAGCAGCACCACTAGCGGGGGACAAGTCTACAATGAGCAGTTCTTC.

The chain joins TRBV21-1 to TRBJ1-2; the table's D call TRBD1 went unverified against the DNA. TRBV21-1 is a pseudogene locus. This CDR3 has 12 residues. CDR3 loop: CASSSRVPGYTF. The DNA for the CDR3 is TGTGCCAGCAGCAGCAGGGTCCCTGGCTACACCTTC.

V and J are TRBV15 and TRBJ1-2; D perhaps matches TRBD1 (5 bases). The CDR3 contains 16 residues. The V gene's germline CDR1 is LNHNV and CDR2 YYDKDF (reference sequence). Trimming stripped 0 bases from V and 1 base from J, with 12 bases between. The CDR3 is CATSREGAGGNYGYTF. Here the CDR3 DNA reads TGTGCCACCAGCAGAGAAGGGGCGGGAGGTAACTATGGCTACACCTTC.

The chain joins TRBV4-2 to TRBJ1-1; TRBD1 matches 7 bases. J was trimmed by 10 bases and V by 6 bases; bases with no gene match: 8. The CDR3 loop spans 12 amino acids. CDR1 and CDR2 from the germline V gene are LGHNA and YNFKEQ. CDR3 sequence (DNA): TGTGCCAGCAGGTCAACAGGGGTAGGAGCTTTCTTT. Protein: CASRSTGVGAFF.

The CDR3 DNA reads as TGTGCCAGCAGTTTTAACTTTCAGGGGGGAAACACCGGGGAGCTGTTTTTT. It codes for CASSFNFQGGNTGELFF. J is TRBJ2-2 and V is TRBV11-3; D might be TRBD1 (7 bases). Germline V gene data show CDR1 as SGHNT and CDR2 as YENEEA. The V end lost 6 bases, the J end lost 2 bases, and 19 bases lay between the germline ends. The CDR3 is 17 amino acids. The full variable domain, rest sourced from reference TRBV11-3 and TRBJ2-2, is EAGVVQSPRYKIIEKKQPVAFWCNPISGHNTLYWYLQNLGQGPELLIRYENEEAVDDSQLPKDRFSAERLKGVDSTLKIQPAELGDSAVYLCASSFNFQGGNTGELFFGEGSRLTVL.

The chain joins TRBV19 to TRBJ1-1; possible D gene TRBD1, 6 bases. From germline, CDR1 is LNHDA and CDR2 SQIVND (reference sequence). This CDR3 spans 14 amino acids. V was clipped by 10 bases and J by 4 bases, with 19 bases between them. The CDR3 DNA sequence: TGTGCCACTAAACAGGGAGGGGGAACCACTGAAGCTTTCTTT. It specifies CATKQGGGTTEAFF.

The chain uses TRBV19 and TRBJ2-3; 12 bases fit TRBD2. CDR1 is LNHDA and CDR2 is SQIVND in the germline V gene (reference sequence). CDR3 size: 16 residues. V dropped 4 bases and J dropped 5; count of bases not matched to a gene: 7. CDR3 coding DNA: TGTGCCAGTAGTACCCTTCTAGCGGGGGGGAAAGATACGCAGTATTTT. Translated, it gives CASSTLLAGGKDTQYF.

This clone showed up just once. The CDR3 DNA is TGTGCCTGGAGTGTAGACAGCAGCTCTGGAAACACCATATATTTT. Residues: CAWSVDSSSGNTIYF. The gene calls are TRBV30 and TRBJ1-3; tentatively, D is TRBD1 (5 bases). Germline CDR1 reads GTSNPN; CDR2 reads SVGIG (reference sequence). There are 15 residues in the CDR3. V gave up 0 bases and J gave up 0 bases, with 9 bases separating them.

This chain links TRBV25-1 with TRBJ2-5; D gene uncertain. The CDR3 runs to 14 residues. V lost 1 base, J lost 7 bases, and 13 bases lay in between. Germline V gene sequence: CDR1 MGHDK, CDR2 SYGVNS. The CDR3 reads CASSESWVSGTQYF. The CDR3, as DNA: TGTGCCAGCAGTGAATCTTGGGTTTCGGGGACCCAGTACTTC.

The chain is built from TRBV5-4 and TRBJ2-3; 12 nucleotides agree with TRBD2. Germline V gene sequence: CDR1 SGHNT, CDR2 YYREEE (reference sequence). V dropped 2 bases and J dropped 2; count of bases not matched to a gene: 9. The CDR3 has 18 residues. The CDR3, as DNA: TGTGCCAGCAGCTTCCGGACTAGCGGGGCACAACACACAGATACGCAGTATTTT. It specifies CASSFRTSGAQHTDTQYF.

This sequence joins TRBV27 and TRBJ2-3, with 7 bases matching TRBD1. CDR1 and CDR2 (germline): MNHEY, SMNVEV (reference sequence). The CDR3 covers 16 residues. V shed 5 bases, J shed 0 bases, and the junction held 8 bases outside the gene matches. The CDR3 DNA is TGTGCCAGCAGTCCGGGGACAGTCTCTAGCACAGATACGCAGTATTTT. Translating it yields CASSPGTVSSTDTQYF.

This clone was seen a few times. The chain recombines TRBV10-2 with TRBJ2-1; 10 nucleotides match TRBD2. Per the germline V gene, CDR1 is WSHSY and CDR2 is SAAADI. Unmatched junction bases numbered 15, after V lost 7 bases and J lost 9 bases. The CDR3 covers 16 residues. Here the CDR3 DNA reads TGCGCCAGCACCAGAGCCCAGCGGGGGGGCCGAGGTGAGCAGTTCTTC. It encodes CASTRAQRGGRGEQFF.